The present entry profiles one T cell receptor beta chain with its context. This same CDR3 is encoded by further DNA sequences in the sample. From germline, CDR1 is SGHRS and CDR2 YFSETQ. CDR3 length: 14 residues. V gave up 0 bases and J gave up 5 bases; unmatched junction bases: 1. Profiled with immunoSEQ multiplex PCR; TCRdb holds only in-frame clones, not every one. The table includes about 1.5 million clones, 98% detected once. This record belongs to a study of shared clonotypes between healthy human individuals. The J gene is TRBJ2-3, the V gene TRBV5-1, with 9 bases fitting TRBD1. The receptor's source is a man aged 25 to 45 in good health. The source material was naive CD4+ T cells sorted from blood. Subset meaning: CD45RA+ positively selected. CDR3 amino acids: CASSLGQGEDTQYF. Written as DNA, the CDR3 is TGCGCCAGCAGCTTGGGACAGGGGGAAGATACGCAGTATTTT.